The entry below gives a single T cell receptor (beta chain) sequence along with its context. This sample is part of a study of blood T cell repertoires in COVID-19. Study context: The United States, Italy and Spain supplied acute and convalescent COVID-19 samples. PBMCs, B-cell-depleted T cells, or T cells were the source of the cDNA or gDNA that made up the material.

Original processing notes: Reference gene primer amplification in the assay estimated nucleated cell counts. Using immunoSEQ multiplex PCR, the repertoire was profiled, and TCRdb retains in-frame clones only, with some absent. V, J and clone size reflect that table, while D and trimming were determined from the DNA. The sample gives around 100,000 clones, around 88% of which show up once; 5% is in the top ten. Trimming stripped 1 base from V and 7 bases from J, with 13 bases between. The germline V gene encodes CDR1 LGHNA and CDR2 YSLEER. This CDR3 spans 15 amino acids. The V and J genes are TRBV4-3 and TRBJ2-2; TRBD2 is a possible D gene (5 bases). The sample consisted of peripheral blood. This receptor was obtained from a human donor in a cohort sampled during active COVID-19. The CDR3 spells CASSQVVRAGGELFF. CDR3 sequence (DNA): TGCGCCAGCAGCCAAGTCGTGAGGGCGGGCGGGGAGCTGTTTTTT.